The 11 T cell receptor beta chains presented below share a single source sample, sequenced in a study of blood T cell dynamics during melanoma immunotherapy (dated by TCRdb to the early 2020s). The time point label, read with the paper, signifies: pre-treatment baseline. The receptor library was made with the immunoSEQ multiplex PCR assay. TCRdb stores this immuneACCESS table with in-frame sequences only. Part of the clones is absent; in the studies checked, under half of the shortfall reflects unresolved V genes, and no reason is known for the rest. Across this sample there are about 22,000 clones, with around 92% seen only once. The top ten clones comprise roughly 1.2% of the sample. This specimen was blood, taken from a patient treated with checkpoint blockade. The receptors derive from a human donor with melanoma.

V gene TRBV15 combines with J gene TRBJ1-5; unclear D gene. Germline lookup yields CDR1 LNHNV and CDR2 YYDKDF (reference sequence). V shed 1 base and J shed 3 bases, with 16 bases lying between them. This CDR3 has 17 amino acids. CDR3 bases: TGTGCCACCAGCAGAGTAGGCGGTTCACAGTACAATCAGCCCCAGCATTTT. Translation: CATSRVGGSQYNQPQHF.

The J gene is TRBJ2-7, the V gene TRBV11-2, with D possibly matching TRBD1 (6 bases). The CDR3 extends over 13 amino acids. Germline V gene lookup returns CDR1 SGHAT and CDR2 FQNNGV. Trimming left V 8 bases short and J 4 bases short, with 15 bases between. CDR3 in amino acids: CASGDQGPYEQYF. The CDR3 DNA sequence: TGTGCCAGCGGGGACCAGGGGCCTTACGAGCAGTACTTC.

The chain employs TRBV6-6 and TRBJ1-1; D not certain. CDR1 is MNHNY and CDR2 is SVGAGI in the germline V gene (reference sequence). The CDR3 loop spans 14 amino acids. The ends were cut back, 5 bases at V and 2 bases at J, with 12 bases in the middle. The CDR3: CASSHWTANTEAFF. CDR3 nucleotides: TGTGCCAGCAGTCACTGGACGGCCAACACTGAAGCTTTCTTT.

The chain links TRBV7-2 to TRBJ1-5, with 7 bases aligning to TRBD1. Germline V gives CDR1 SGHTA, CDR2 FQGNSA. Trimming at V came to 1 base and at J to 6 bases, leaving 6 bases not matched to a gene. The CDR3 has 15 residues. The CDR3 coding sequence is TGTGCCAGCAGCTTAGAAACAGGGGCCGCTCAGCCCCAGCATTTT. Residues: CASSLETGAAQPQHF.

The chain has TRBV11-2 and TRBJ2-7; D may be TRBD2 (6 bases). This CDR3 contains 15 residues. Looked up from germline, CDR1 is SGHAT and CDR2 is FQNNGV. Trimming took 3 bases from V and 2 from J, leaving 14 bases between them. The DNA for the CDR3 is TGTGCCAGCAGCTTGGCGACCGGGGGAACCTACGAGCAGTACTTC. Translated, it gives CASSLATGGTYEQYF.

The gene calls are TRBV7-9 and TRBJ1-1; perhaps TRBD1 as D (5 bases). Trimming left V 0 bases short and J 4 bases short, with 18 bases between. Germline V gene data show CDR1 as SEHNR and CDR2 as FQNEAQ (reference sequence). The CDR3 consists of 17 residues. CDR3 coding DNA: TGTGCCAGCAGCTTAGCCCATGGGGGGACGATCCCCACTGAAGCTTTCTTT. Translated, it gives CASSLAHGGTIPTEAFF.

The rearrangement links TRBV7-9 to TRBJ1-1, with no clear D. This CDR3 spans 14 amino acids. V was shortened by 3 bases and J by 6 bases, with 14 bases between the two germline ends. Germline CDR1 is SEHNR and CDR2 is FQNEAQ (reference sequence). The CDR3 region is CASSFEGMASEAFF. The CDR3 DNA reads TGTGCCAGCAGCTTTGAGGGTATGGCCTCTGAAGCTTTCTTT. The full variable domain, with the rest looked up from reference TRBV7-9 and TRBJ1-1, is DTGVSQNPRHKITKRGQNVTFRCDPISEHNRLYWYRQTLGQGPEFLTYFQNEAQLEKSRLLSDRFSAERPKGSFSTLEIQRTEQGDSAMYLCASSFEGMASEAFFGQGTRLTVV.

J is TRBJ2-3 and V is TRBV5-1; 7 positions match TRBD2. This CDR3 comprises 15 residues. From germline, CDR1 is SGHRS and CDR2 YFSETQ. V lost 2 bases and J lost 0; bases outside the gene matches: 3. The CDR3 DNA reads as TGCGCCAGCAGCTTCGGGGGGTCTAGCACAGATACGCAGTATTTT. Translation gives CASSFGGSSTDTQYF.

This clone has just one count. The chain combines TRBV10-3 with TRBJ2-3, with TRBD1 matching over 9 bases. The CDR3 runs to 16 residues. The germline V gene encodes CDR1 ENHRY and CDR2 SYGVKD. The junction had 6 bases not matched to a gene; V was cut back by 3 bases and J by 2 bases. CDR3 region: CAISDSGTGNTDTQYF. The CDR3, as DNA: TGTGCCATCAGTGATTCCGGGACAGGGAACACAGATACGCAGTATTTT.

V and J are TRBV27 and TRBJ1-1; 7 bases align to TRBD1. V trimming: 7 bases; J trimming: 5 bases; junction bases outside the gene matches: 10. The CDR3 has 14 amino acids. From germline, CDR1 is MNHEY and CDR2 SMNVEV (reference sequence). The CDR3 nucleotides read TGTGCCAGCATCGCACGGACAGGAGAAACTGAAGCTTTCTTT. Protein sequence: CASIARTGETEAFF.

The chain is built from TRBV5-1 and TRBJ1-3; D remains unclear. Between the trimmed V and J ends, which lost 0 bases and 0 bases, there was a span of 7 bases. The CDR3 runs to 15 residues. Germline V gene lookup returns CDR1 SGHRS and CDR2 YFSETQ. This CDR3 reads CASSLDWSSGNTIYF. The CDR3 nucleotides are TGCGCCAGCAGCTTGGATTGGTCCTCTGGAAACACCATATATTTT.